This section outlines one T cell receptor (beta chain) sequence together with its context. Trimming took off 4 bases at V and 2 bases at J, with 10 bases between the two ends. CDR3 size: 14 residues. From germline, CDR1 is SGHRS and CDR2 YFSETQ. Sequenced by immunoSEQ multiplex PCR; TCRdb stores in-frame clones only, minus some. The repertoire holds 90,000 to 100,000 clones, with about nine tenths as singletons. This entry comes from a study of OX40 agonist ivuxolimab in advanced cancers. Study overall: Prior therapy, whether anti-PD-1, anti-PD-L1 or anti-CTLA-4, was allowed, and less than 45% had some.

The chain joins TRBV5-1 to TRBJ2-1; weak D call: TRBD1 (7 bases). The sample here was CD4+ or CD8+ T cells sorted from blood, taken in a trial of the OX40 agonist ivuxolimab. The source of this sequence is an adult with an advanced solid tumor such as melanoma, head and neck, liver or kidney cancer. The CDR3 region has the DNA TGCGCCAGCAGCACAGGGGAGGCCTACAATGAGCAGTTCTTC. The encoded protein is CASSTGEAYNEQFF. Full variable domain (rest looked up from reference TRBV5-1 and TRBJ2-1): KAGVTQTPRYLIKTRGQQVTLSCSPISGHRSVSWYQQTPGQGLQFLFEYFSETQRNKGNFPGRFSGRQFSNSRSEMNVSTLELGDSALYLCASSTGEAYNEQFFGPGTRLTVL.